The 21 T cell receptor beta chains given below trace back to one sample, sequenced in a study of blood T cell repertoires in COVID-19 (dated by TCRdb to between 2020 and 2021). The library was generated by the immunoSEQ multiplex PCR assay. TCRdb took this table from immuneACCESS and kept in-frame rearrangements with V and J called. Such tables lack part of the clones; where checked against another copy, unresolved V genes explain under half of the gap, and the rest is unexplained. This sample holds tens of thousands of clones; approximately 90% were observed only once. The top ten constitute about 9.1% of the sample. Sequenced: peripheral blood. The receptors come from an elderly woman with active COVID-19.

The J gene is TRBJ1-6, the V gene TRBV11-2; tentative D call: TRBD1 (6 bases). Trimming removed 5 bases at V and 6 bases at J, with 17 bases between. CDR1 is SGHAT, CDR2 FQNNGV, per germline. There are 16 residues in the CDR3. CDR3 loop: CASSRIQGTSNSPLHF. For the CDR3, the DNA is TGTGCCAGCAGCCGTATCCAGGGGACATCTAATTCACCCCTCCACTTT.

The J gene is TRBJ1-5, the V gene TRBV7-8, with TRBD1 matching 9 bases. Losses at the gene ends were 5 bases for V and 7 bases for J; bases not matched to a gene: 15. There are 17 residues in the CDR3. The germline CDR1 and CDR2 sequences are SGHVS and FQNEAQ. CDR3 in DNA: TGTGCCAGCAGCCAACGGACAGGGGACGTCGGGACACAGCCCCAGCATTTT. This translates into CASSQRTGDVGTQPQHF.

V is TRBV28 and J is TRBJ2-3; D might be TRBD1 (5 bases). Trimming left V 4 bases short and J 1 base short, with 15 bases between. The V gene's germline CDR1 is MDHEN and CDR2 SYDVKM. This CDR3 is built from 16 residues. As DNA, the CDR3 is TGTGCCAGCAGTTCCGACTGGGGCGGCCGCACAGATACGCAGTATTTT. Its protein product is CASSSDWGGRTDTQYF.

The chain employs TRBV29-1 and TRBJ1-1; D is uncertain. The CDR3 has 14 residues. Trimming took 3 bases from V and 0 from J, leaving 11 bases between them. CDR1 SQVTM and CDR2 ANQGSEA come from the germline V gene. The CDR3 sequence is CSVDSNGLNTEAFF. In DNA, the CDR3 is TGCAGCGTTGATTCTAACGGTCTGAACACTGAAGCTTTCTTT. Variable domain in full (rest from reference TRBV29-1 and TRBJ1-1): SAVISQKPSRDICQRGTSLTIQCQVDSQVTMMFWYRQQPGQSLTLIATANQGSEATYESGFVIDKFPISRPNLTFSTLTVSNMSPEDSSIYLCSVDSNGLNTEAFFGQGTRLTVV.

The J gene is TRBJ2-3, the V gene TRBV5-1; 7 nucleotides align to TRBD2. V was pared by 5 bases and J by 1 base, with 7 bases of the junction left unmatched. Germline V gene lookup returns CDR1 SGHRS and CDR2 YFSETQ. The CDR3 spans 15 residues. As DNA, the CDR3 is TGCGCCAGCAGGGTCGGGAGCGGGGGCACAGATACGCAGTATTTT. Protein product: CASRVGSGGTDTQYF.

This clone was detected only a few times. This chain connects TRBV7-9 to TRBJ2-7; a possible D gene is TRBD2 (5 bases). CDR1 is SEHNR and CDR2 is FQNEAQ in the germline V gene (reference sequence). There are 12 residues in the CDR3. V was clipped by 5 bases and J by 5 bases, with 10 bases between them. The CDR3 spells CASSGSPHEQYF. In DNA, the CDR3 is TGTGCCAGCAGCGGGAGTCCCCACGAGCAGTACTTC.

This chain joins TRBV7-2 and TRBJ2-7; 7 bases are a match to TRBD1. The CDR3 has 13 amino acids. CDR1 is SGHTA, CDR2 FQGNSA, per germline. The junction had 3 bases not matched to a gene; V was cut back by 0 bases and J by 7 bases. The CDR3 region has the DNA TGTGCCAGCAGCTTAGCGACAGGGTTAGAGCAGTACTTC. It codes for CASSLATGLEQYF.

This chain connects TRBV21-1 to TRBJ1-5; the table's D gene call, TRBD1, was not cross checked with the DNA. TRBV21-1 is a known pseudogene. There are 14 residues in the CDR3. CDR3 nucleotides: TGTGCCAGCAGCGCCCCAGGGGGCAGACAGCCCCAGCATTTT. Translating it yields CASSAPGGRQPQHF.

The rearrangement uses TRBV9 and TRBJ2-3; D not resolved. The V gene's germline CDR1 is SGDLS and CDR2 YYNGEE. The germline V and J ends were trimmed by 9 bases and 2 bases, with 10 bases remaining between them. The CDR3 runs 12 residues. CDR3: CATRRLTDTQYF. For the CDR3, the DNA is TGTGCCACTAGGAGACTCACAGATACGCAGTATTTT.

This chain uses TRBV28 with TRBJ2-7, with D maybe TRBD2 (5 bases). V lost 6 bases to trimming and J lost 9 bases, with 18 bases between them. Germline-derived CDR1 and CDR2 are MDHEN and SYDVKM. The CDR3 runs to 13 residues. The CDR3 DNA is TGTGCCAGCAGCCGACCCGGTTCTGGAGGGCAGTACTTC. Its protein product is CASSRPGSGGQYF.

The CDR3 loop is CAISDGSHTQYF. CDR3 nucleotides: TGTGCCATCAGTGACGGGAGTCATACGCAGTATTTT. The V and J genes are TRBV10-3 and TRBJ2-3; tentative D call: TRBD2 (6 bases). This CDR3 spans 12 amino acids. Trimming took off 3 bases at V and 7 bases at J, with 8 bases between the two ends. CDR1 and CDR2 (germline): ENHRY, SYGVKD.

J is TRBJ1-5 and V is TRBV28; D is undetermined. Germline-derived CDR1 and CDR2 are MDHEN and SYDVKM. V was trimmed by 3 bases and J by 9 bases, leaving 12 bases between them. The CDR3 consists of 13 residues. This CDR3 is CASSLGPQWPQHF. The CDR3 region has the DNA TGTGCCAGCAGTTTGGGCCCCCAATGGCCCCAGCATTTT.

The chain joins TRBV18 to TRBJ2-3; 7 bases match TRBD2. Looked up from germline, CDR1 is KGHSH and CDR2 is LQKENI. V lost 0 bases and J lost 0; bases outside the gene matches: 3. The CDR3 has 16 residues. The DNA of the CDR3 is TGTGCCAGCTCACCACCACGGGGAGGGAGCACAGATACGCAGTATTTT. Translation gives CASSPPRGGSTDTQYF.

This chain joins TRBV7-2 and TRBJ1-1; 7 bases agree with TRBD1. The germline gives CDR1 SGHTA, CDR2 FQGNSA. V gave up 5 bases and J gave up 5 bases; unmatched junction bases: 8. There are 14 residues in the CDR3. The CDR3 reads CASSPQAGGTEAFF. The CDR3 DNA reads TGTGCCAGCAGCCCCCAAGCAGGGGGTACTGAAGCTTTCTTT.

J is TRBJ2-6 and V is TRBV3-1 (or the pseudogene TRBV3-2); TRBD1 aligns across 11 bases. The CDR3 contains 17 residues. Trimming at V came to 2 bases and at J to 4 bases, leaving 4 bases not matched to a gene. Germline V lookup: CDR1 LGHDT, CDR2 YNNKEL (reference sequence). The CDR3 DNA reads as TGTGCCAGCAGCCAACTGGACAGGGGGCTCGGGGCCAACGTCCTGACTTTC. This codes for CASSQLDRGLGANVLTF.

The chain carries TRBV29-1 and TRBJ1-3; D is possibly TRBD1 (6 bases). CDR1 SQVTM and CDR2 ANQGSEA come from the germline V gene. There are 16 residues in the CDR3. Trimming took 3 bases from V and 0 from J, leaving 15 bases between them. CDR3 loop: CSVEGAADPSGNTIYF. CDR3 DNA: TGCAGCGTTGAGGGGGCGGCGGACCCCTCTGGAAACACCATATATTTT.

The V call is TRBV19, the J call TRBJ2-4; 14 bases are shared with TRBD2. From germline, CDR1 is LNHDA and CDR2 SQIVND (reference sequence). This CDR3 is 17 amino acids long. With 4 bases clipped from V and 8 bases from J, the junction kept 10 bases outside the gene matches. The CDR3 here is CASSTGGLAGEGYIQYF. In DNA form, the CDR3 reads TGTGCCAGTAGTACCGGGGGACTAGCGGGAGAAGGTTACATTCAGTACTTC.

CDR3 residues: CASSFSSGQETQYF. CDR3 nucleotides: TGCGCCAGCAGCTTCTCTAGCGGCCAAGAGACCCAGTACTTC. The rearrangement uses TRBV5-1 and TRBJ2-5; 7 bases are shared with TRBD2. The germline CDR1 and CDR2 sequences are SGHRS and YFSETQ. The CDR3 extends over 14 amino acids. Germline trimming cut 2 bases from V and 1 base from J; bases unmatched to any gene: 2.

This rearrangement joins TRBV28 to TRBJ1-1, with a tentative D call TRBD1 (5 bases). Per the germline V gene, CDR1 is MDHEN and CDR2 is SYDVKM. CDR3 size: 15 residues. The V gene lost 6 bases and the J gene lost 5 bases, with 19 bases spanning the gap. Here the CDR3 reads CASSRGGVRVTEAFF. The CDR3 region has the DNA TGTGCCAGCAGCCGTGGGGGGGTTCGGGTGACTGAAGCTTTCTTT. Filled out from reference TRBV28 and TRBJ1-1, the complete variable domain reads DVKVTQSSRYLVKRTGEKVFLECVQDMDHENMFWYRQDPGLGLRLIYFSYDVKMKEKGDIPEGYSVSREKKERFSLILESASTNQTSMYLCASSRGGVRVTEAFFGQGTRLTVV.

V is TRBV11-3 and J is TRBJ2-1; 7 nucleotides line up with TRBD2. The junction had 8 bases not matched to a gene; V was cut back by 5 bases and J by 4 bases. The CDR3 has 15 residues. Germline V gene data show CDR1 as SGHNT and CDR2 as YENEEA. CDR3 nucleotides: TGTGCCAGCAGCCCGAGAGCGGGGCTTTACAATGAGCAGTTCTTC. This translates into CASSPRAGLYNEQFF.

CDR3 loop: CASSPAGRQPQHF. Written as DNA, the CDR3 is TGTGCCAGCTCCCCCGCGGGGAGGCAGCCCCAGCATTTT. V and J are TRBV18 and TRBJ1-5; D remains unclear. V lost 6 bases and J lost 7, with 13 bases in between. Germline V gene lookup returns CDR1 KGHSH and CDR2 LQKENI. This CDR3 has 13 residues.